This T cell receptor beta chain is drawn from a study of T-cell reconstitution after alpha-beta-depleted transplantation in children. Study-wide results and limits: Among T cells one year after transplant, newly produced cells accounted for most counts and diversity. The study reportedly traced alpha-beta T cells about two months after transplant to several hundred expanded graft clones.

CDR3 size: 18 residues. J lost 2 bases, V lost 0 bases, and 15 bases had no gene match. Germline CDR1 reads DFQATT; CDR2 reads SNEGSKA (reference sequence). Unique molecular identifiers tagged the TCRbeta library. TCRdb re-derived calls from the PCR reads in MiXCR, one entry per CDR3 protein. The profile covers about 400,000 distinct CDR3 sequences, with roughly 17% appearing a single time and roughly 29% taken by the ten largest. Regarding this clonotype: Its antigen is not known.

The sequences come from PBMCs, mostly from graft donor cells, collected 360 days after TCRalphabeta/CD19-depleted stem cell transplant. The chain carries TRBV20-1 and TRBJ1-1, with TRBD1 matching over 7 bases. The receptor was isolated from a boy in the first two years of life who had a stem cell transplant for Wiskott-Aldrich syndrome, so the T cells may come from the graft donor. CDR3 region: CSARDIARQGALNTEAFF. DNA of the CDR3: TGCAGTGCTAGAGATATCGCTAGACAGGGAGCTCTCAACACTGAAGCTTTCTTT.